Shown below are 17 T cell receptor beta chains from a single sample sequenced in a study of blood T cell repertoires in COVID-19. Here immunoSEQ multiplex PCR was the method, and the copy in TCRdb shows in-frame clones only, minus some. The sample contains under 200,000 clones, 88% of which appear only once. The specimen was PBMCs or T cells enriched from blood (not recorded which). The receptor set was obtained from a woman aged 45 to 65 who had recovered from COVID-19.

The chain links TRBV24-1 to TRBJ2-2; 9 bases are shared with TRBD1. The CDR3 consists of 15 residues. Trimming removed 5 bases from V and 7 bases from J; junction bases left unmatched: 7. Germline assignment: CDR1 KGHDR and CDR2 SFDVKD. The CDR3 sequence: CATSVRDRAVGELFF. The CDR3 nucleotides read TGTGCCACCAGTGTCCGGGACAGGGCGGTCGGGGAGCTGTTTTTT.

The V call is TRBV3-1 (or the pseudogene TRBV3-2), the J call TRBJ2-1, with a weak D call TRBD1 (6 bases). The germline gives CDR1 LGHDT, CDR2 YNNKEL (reference sequence). The CDR3 sequence is 12 residues long. Trimming cost V 4 bases and J 9 bases, with 10 bases left between them. The CDR3 nucleotides are TGTGCCAGCAGCCCCCGCAGGGGTGAGCAGTTCTTC. This translates into CASSPRRGEQFF.

This chain links TRBV6-2 or TRBV6-3 with TRBJ2-1; D is uncertain. CDR3 length: 14 amino acids. V was clipped by 4 bases and J by 0 bases, with 7 bases between them. Germline CDR1 is MNHEY and CDR2 is SVGEGT. CDR3 nucleotides: TGTGCCAGCAGTTCCCTCCTCTCCTACAATGAGCAGTTCTTC. Its translation is CASSSLLSYNEQFF.

The rearrangement joins TRBV18 to TRBJ1-1; 8 nucleotides match TRBD1. The CDR3 is made up of 15 amino acids. Per the germline V gene, CDR1 is KGHSH and CDR2 is LQKENI. V lost 6 bases to trimming and J lost 0 bases; unmatched junction nucleotides: 6. CDR3: CASSQQGGVNTEAFF. The CDR3 DNA reads as TGTGCCAGCTCTCAACAGGGGGGTGTGAACACTGAAGCTTTCTTT.

This clone was observed a few times. The V call is TRBV27, the J call TRBJ2-7, with 7 bases matching TRBD2. This CDR3 is 16 amino acids long. The V gene's germline CDR1 is MNHEY and CDR2 SMNVEV (reference sequence). The V segment lost 4 bases and the J segment 2 bases; nucleotides outside the gene matches: 11. CDR3 residues: CASSSTRTGGTYEQYF. In DNA, the CDR3 is TGTGCCAGCAGTTCAACTAGGACGGGAGGAACCTACGAGCAGTACTTC.

This CDR3 reads CASSLGGIPTYEQYF. The CDR3 DNA is TGTGCCAGCAGCTTGGGGGGGATCCCCACCTACGAGCAGTACTTC. This chain joins TRBV7-2 and TRBJ2-7; TRBD2 aligns across 7 bases. V lost 3 bases to trimming and J lost 2 bases; unmatched junction nucleotides: 7. The germline V gene has CDR1 SGHTA and CDR2 FQGNSA. There are 15 residues in the CDR3.

V gene TRBV5-6 combines with J gene TRBJ1-1; 10 nucleotides align to TRBD1. The CDR3 has 16 amino acids. Germline V gives CDR1 SGHDT, CDR2 YYEEEE. After removal of 3 bases from V and 7 bases from J, the junction contained 12 bases not matched to a gene. CDR3 sequence reads: CASSSPHGQGVGEAFF. The CDR3 DNA reads as TGTGCCAGCAGCTCCCCCCACGGACAGGGGGTCGGTGAAGCTTTCTTT.

The rearrangement uses TRBV3-1 (or the pseudogene TRBV3-2) and TRBJ2-1; perhaps TRBD1 as D (5 bases). Germline lookup yields CDR1 LGHDT and CDR2 YNNKEL (reference sequence). The CDR3 is made up of 14 amino acids. The germline V and J ends were trimmed by 1 base and 4 bases, with 8 bases remaining between them. CDR3 nucleotides: TGTGCCAGCAGCCAAGCCAGACAGTACAATGAGCAGTTCTTC. Its translation: CASSQARQYNEQFF.

V is TRBV11-3 and J is TRBJ2-7; D is undetermined. Looked up from germline, CDR1 is SGHNT and CDR2 is YENEEA. CDR3 length equals 17 residues. The V gene lost 0 bases and the J gene lost 2 bases, with 17 bases spanning the gap. The CDR3 region is CASSLEGVGLLTYEQYF. The DNA for the CDR3 is TGTGCCAGCAGCTTAGAAGGCGTGGGCCTCCTAACCTACGAGCAGTACTTC.

The CDR3 loop is CTTRVAGETQYF. The CDR3 coding sequence is TGCACCACCCGGGTCGCCGGCGAGACCCAGTACTTC. The chain is built from TRBV29-1 and TRBJ2-5; D gene ambiguous. Germline CDR1 is SQVTM and CDR2 is ANQGSEA. CDR3 length: 12 amino acids. The full variable domain, rest sourced from reference TRBV29-1 and TRBJ2-5, is SAVISQKPSRDICQRGTSLTIQCQVDSQVTMMFWYRQQPGQSLTLIATANQGSEATYESGFVIDKFPISRPNLTFSTLTVSNMSPEDSSIYLCTTRVAGETQYFGPGTRLLVL.

V and J are TRBV2 and TRBJ2-7; 8 bases fit TRBD1. CDR3 length: 15 amino acids. The V gene end was trimmed by 2 bases and the J gene end by 2 bases; junction bases not matched to a gene: 5. CDR1 SNHLY and CDR2 FYNNEI come from the germline V gene. CDR3 sequence reads: CASSEPWTGPYEQYF. The CDR3, as DNA: TGTGCCAGCAGTGAACCGTGGACAGGGCCCTACGAGCAGTACTTC.

In its sample, this clone was seen a few times. The gene calls are TRBV9 and TRBJ1-2, with TRBD1 as a possible D gene (6 bases). This CDR3 comprises 13 residues. In germline, CDR1 is SGDLS, CDR2 YYNGEE. V was trimmed by 3 bases and J by 11 bases, leaving 17 bases between them. The CDR3 loop reads CASSDRLQGIYTF. The CDR3 DNA reads TGTGCCAGCAGCGATAGACTACAGGGTATATACACCTTC.

This chain connects TRBV5-1 to TRBJ2-1; tentatively, D is TRBD2 (5 bases). Germline V lookup: CDR1 SGHRS, CDR2 YFSETQ. The CDR3 has 16 residues. The ends were cut back, 0 bases at V and 1 base at J, with 11 bases in the middle. CDR3 nucleotides: TGCGCCAGCAGCTTGGAGGCGAGCGGTTCCTACAATGAGCAGTTCTTC. Protein product: CASSLEASGSYNEQFF.

This clone was counted once. V is TRBV7-2 and J is TRBJ2-4, with a tentative D call TRBD1 (6 bases). The CDR3 loop spans 18 amino acids. Trimming removed 4 bases from V and 0 bases from J, with 19 bases in between. In germline, CDR1 is SGHTA, CDR2 FQGNSA. In nucleotides, the CDR3 is TGTGCCAGCAGCTCGAGAGGACAGTTCCCGCTAGCCAAAAACATTCAGTACTTC. Its translation: CASSSRGQFPLAKNIQYF.

The chain combines TRBV7-2 with TRBJ1-1, with TRBD1 matching over 8 bases. Germline V gene sequence: CDR1 SGHTA, CDR2 FQGNSA. Losses at the gene ends were 2 bases for V and 4 bases for J; bases not matched to a gene: 6. CDR3 size: 15 residues. CDR3 in DNA: TGTGCCAGCAGCTTACAGAACAGGGGGAGCACTGAAGCTTTCTTT. It translates to CASSLQNRGSTEAFF.

The V call is TRBV23-1, the J call TRBJ2-3, with 8 bases that match TRBD1. TRBV23-1 is an ORF; its function is uncertain. CDR3 length: 18 amino acids. V shed 3 bases, J shed 0 bases, and the junction held 11 bases outside the gene matches. This CDR3 reads CASSHPGQVLSSTDTQYF. CDR3 nucleotides: TGCGCCAGCAGTCATCCGGGACAGGTCCTTTCTAGCACAGATACGCAGTATTTT.

The V call is TRBV6-5, the J call TRBJ1-2; the D is unclear. From germline, CDR1 is MNHEY and CDR2 SVGAGI. V lost 5 bases and J lost 3, with 10 bases in between. The CDR3 length is 13 residues. The CDR3 coding sequence is TGTGCCAGCAGTCCGATCTCGGACTATGGCTACACCTTC. It specifies CASSPISDYGYTF.